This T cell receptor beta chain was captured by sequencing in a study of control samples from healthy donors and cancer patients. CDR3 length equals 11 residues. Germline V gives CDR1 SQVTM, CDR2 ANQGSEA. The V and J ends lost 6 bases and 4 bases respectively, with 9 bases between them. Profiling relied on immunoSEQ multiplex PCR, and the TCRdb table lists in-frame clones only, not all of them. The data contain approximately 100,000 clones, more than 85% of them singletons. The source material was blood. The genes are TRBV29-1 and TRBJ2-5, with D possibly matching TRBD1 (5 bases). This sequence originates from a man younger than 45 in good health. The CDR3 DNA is TGCAGCGTCGCGCAGGGAGAGACCCAGTACTTC. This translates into CSVAQGETQYF.